This T cell receptor (beta chain) emerged from a study of Tregs in tolerant kidney transplant recipients. On the study more broadly: Mixed chimerism was transient after nonmyeloablative marrow transplants from related graft donors.

Repertoires were generated with immunoSEQ multiplex PCR, while TCRdb's copy carries only in-frame clones and drops some. The data show roughly 80,000 clones, roughly 98% seen once. CDR3 length: 15 residues. CDR1 LNHDA and CDR2 SQIVND come from the germline V gene (reference sequence). V lost 0 bases and J 8 bases, leaving 16 bases between the germline ends. The source was CD4+ T cells from blood, collected before the transplant. This chain uses TRBV19 with TRBJ1-1, with D possibly being TRBD1 (6 bases). The TCR originated in a human donor who received a combined kidney and bone marrow transplant. The CDR3: CASSIDRGAGGEAFF. CDR3 nucleotides: TGTGCCAGTAGTATAGACAGGGGCGCAGGAGGAGAAGCTTTCTTT.